The clone carrying this TCR beta chain was detected many times. Its target is unknown. This sample is part of a study of cytomegalovirus exposure and HLA in healthy donors. At the level of the study: The 95 to 150 validation repertoires were produced on the same platform as the 700 or so repertoires of the first cohort. This was reported in a later analysis. Regarding the study as a whole: Subsequent analysis revealed that first-cohort TCR clusters tended to co-occur in the roughly 120 validation repertoires. The classifier reportedly diagnosed cytomegalovirus status with high sensitivity and specificity.

TCRdb keeps only in-frame clones here, not all; method: immunoSEQ multiplex PCR. The data hold approximately 88,000 clones, with 84% observed a single time. The donors were in the roughly 130-subject validation cohort, distinct from the roughly 600-subject first cohort. This CDR3 comprises 13 residues. Germline assignment: CDR1 SGHAT and CDR2 FQNNGV. V was shortened by 5 bases and J by 5 bases, with 10 bases between the two germline ends. The sequence derives from a woman aged 18-29 years in good health and CMV-seropositive. The chain uses TRBV11-2 and TRBJ1-5, with unresolved D. The sequencing input was PBMCs. CDR3 residues: CASSPQQDQPQHF. CDR3 bases: TGTGCCAGCAGCCCACAGCAGGATCAGCCCCAGCATTTT.